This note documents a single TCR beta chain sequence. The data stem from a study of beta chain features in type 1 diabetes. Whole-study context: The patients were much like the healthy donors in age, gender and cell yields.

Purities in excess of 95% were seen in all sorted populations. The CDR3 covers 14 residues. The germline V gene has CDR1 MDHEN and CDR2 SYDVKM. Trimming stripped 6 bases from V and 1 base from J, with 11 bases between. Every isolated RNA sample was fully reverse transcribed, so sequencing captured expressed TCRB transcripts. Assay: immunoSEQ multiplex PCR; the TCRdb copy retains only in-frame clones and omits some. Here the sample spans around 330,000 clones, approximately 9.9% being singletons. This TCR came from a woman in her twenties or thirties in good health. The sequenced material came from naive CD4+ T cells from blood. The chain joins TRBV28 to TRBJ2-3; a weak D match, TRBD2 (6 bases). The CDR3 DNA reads TGTGCCAGCAGGGGGGGTCTTGGCACAGATACGCAGTATTTT. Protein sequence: CASRGGLGTDTQYF. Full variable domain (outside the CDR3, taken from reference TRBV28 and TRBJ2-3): DVKVTQSSRYLVKRTGEKVFLECVQDMDHENMFWYRQDPGLGLRLIYFSYDVKMKEKGDIPEGYSVSREKKERFSLILESASTNQTSMYLCASRGGLGTDTQYFGPGTRLTVL.